What follows are 9 T cell receptor beta chains derived from one specimen sequenced in a study of vaccination effects on CD4 cells after COVID-19. It was after approximately 11 days of culture that CD4+ T cells were isolated. The assay was immunoSEQ multiplex PCR, and TCRdb's table has in-frame clones only and misses some. The table has under 30,000 clones, 65% seen once. Their recognized antigens are unknown. Sequencing was performed on CD4+ T cells from PBMCs cultured without peptide, taken before COVID-19 vaccination. The receptors were sampled from a human donor who received a COVID-19 vaccine.

This clone has just one count. The rearrangement joins TRBV11-2 to TRBJ1-1, with 9 positions matching TRBD1. The J segment lost 0 bases and the V segment lost 6 bases, leaving 5 bases of the junction unmatched. The germline gives CDR1 SGHAT, CDR2 FQNNGV. The CDR3 has 15 amino acids. CDR3 sequence: CASRGTGRMNTEAFF. In nucleotides, the CDR3 is TGTGCCAGCAGGGGGACAGGGCGTATGAACACTGAAGCTTTCTTT.

This clone has only a few counts. The chain uses TRBV5-6 and TRBJ1-1; D perhaps matches TRBD1 (6 bases). The CDR3 contains 12 residues. The germline gives CDR1 SGHDT, CDR2 YYEEEE. Trimming stripped 3 bases from V and 4 bases from J, with 7 bases between. The CDR3 spells CASSSGATEAFF. The CDR3 DNA sequence: TGTGCCAGCAGCTCAGGGGCCACTGAAGCTTTCTTT.

The CDR3 loop reads CASSGGRGSGANVLTF. The CDR3 nucleotides are TGTGCCAGCAGTGGGGGTCGAGGATCTGGGGCCAACGTCCTGACTTTC. V is TRBV2 and J is TRBJ2-6, with D hard to call. This CDR3 is 16 amino acids long. The germline gives CDR1 SNHLY, CDR2 FYNNEI. V was pared by 4 bases and J by 1 base, with 11 bases between.

The rearrangement uses TRBV15 and TRBJ2-5; 8 bases are shared with TRBD1. The CDR3 is 18 residues long. With V trimmed by 0 bases and J by 4 bases, 13 bases remained unmatched. Germline CDR1 is LNHNV and CDR2 is YYDKDF (reference sequence). CDR3 DNA sequence: TGTGCCACCAGCAGAGAGGCCCCCGGGACAGGTGTCGCAGAGACCCAGTACTTC. It yields the protein CATSREAPGTGVAETQYF.

J is TRBJ2-1 and V is TRBV19; maybe TRBD2 (5 bases). The V end was cut by 6 bases, the J end by 2 bases, with 11 bases between. The CDR3 is 14 amino acids. Per the germline V gene, CDR1 is LNHDA and CDR2 is SQIVND (reference sequence). The CDR3 coding sequence is TGTGCCAGTAGAGAGGGCCAAACCTACAATGAGCAGTTCTTC. Translation gives CASREGQTYNEQFF.

The gene calls are TRBV10-1 and TRBJ2-7, with no clear D. CDR1 WNHNN and CDR2 SYGVQD come from the germline V gene (reference sequence). The CDR3 has 13 amino acids. V shed 1 base and J shed 1 base, with 5 bases lying between them. The CDR3 is CASSEWGSYEQYF. DNA of the CDR3: TGCGCCAGCAGTGAGTGGGGATCCTACGAGCAGTACTTC.

V is TRBV4-1 and J is TRBJ2-5; 9 bases are a match to TRBD1. This CDR3 comprises 17 residues. Germline V CDR1 and CDR2: MGHRA, YSYEKL. V lost 1 base to trimming and J lost 3 bases; unmatched junction nucleotides: 9. CDR3 in amino acids: CASSQAPPGQGKETQYF. The CDR3 region has the DNA TGCGCCAGCAGCCAAGCTCCGCCGGGACAGGGAAAAGAGACCCAGTACTTC.

This clone is a singleton in its sample. The genes are TRBV3-1 (or the pseudogene TRBV3-2) and TRBJ1-2; 10 positions match TRBD1. Germline V gene sequence: CDR1 LGHDT, CDR2 YNNKEL (reference sequence). The CDR3 totals 14 residues. With V trimmed by 8 bases and J by 2 bases, 5 bases remained unmatched. The CDR3 nucleotides read TGTGCCAGCCGACCGGGACAGGGGAACTATGGCTACACCTTC. Protein sequence: CASRPGQGNYGYTF.

The chain employs TRBV6-5 and TRBJ1-3; 8 bases align to TRBD1. The CDR3 is 15 residues long. Germline trimming cut 5 bases from V and 3 bases from J; bases unmatched to any gene: 6. Germline CDR1 is MNHEY and CDR2 is SVGAGI. In DNA form, the CDR3 reads TGTGCCAGCAGTACCGACAGGGGCGGTGGAAACACCATATATTTT. This sequence encodes CASSTDRGGGNTIYF.